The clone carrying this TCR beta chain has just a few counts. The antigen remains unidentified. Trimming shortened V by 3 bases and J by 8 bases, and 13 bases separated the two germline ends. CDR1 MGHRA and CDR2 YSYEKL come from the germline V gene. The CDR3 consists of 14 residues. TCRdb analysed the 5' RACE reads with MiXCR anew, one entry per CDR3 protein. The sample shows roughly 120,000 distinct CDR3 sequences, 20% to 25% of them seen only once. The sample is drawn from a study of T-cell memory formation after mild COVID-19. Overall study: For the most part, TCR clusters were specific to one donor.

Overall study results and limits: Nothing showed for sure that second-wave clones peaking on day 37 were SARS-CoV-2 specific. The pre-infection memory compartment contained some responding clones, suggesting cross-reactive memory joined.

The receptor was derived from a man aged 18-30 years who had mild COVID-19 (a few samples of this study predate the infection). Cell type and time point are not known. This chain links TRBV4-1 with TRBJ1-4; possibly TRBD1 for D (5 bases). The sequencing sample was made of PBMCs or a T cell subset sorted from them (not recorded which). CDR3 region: CASSQGTRGEKLFF. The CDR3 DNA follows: TGCGCCAGCAGCCAGGGCACCCGGGGGGAAAAACTGTTTTTT.